This is a list of T cell receptor beta chains from one sample in a study of T cell responses to AZD1222 COVID-19 vaccine. The assay was immunoSEQ multiplex PCR, and TCRdb's table has in-frame clones only and misses some. This sample carries around 100,000 clones, roughly 90% of them seen once, and the ten largest clones take 1.8%. The sequencing used peripheral blood, collected on day 0 of AZD1222 vaccination. These receptors were taken from an adult in good health. The CDR3 runs from the conserved cysteine through the conserved F or W. The D gene is left open where the match is weak. For some rows the clone size is stated as once, few or many, or as a class when expanded; others skip it.

D gene: NA; J gene: TRBJ2-6; clone size: few; CDR3 length: 16; V gene: TRBV4-2; CDR3 DNA: TGTGCCAGCAGCCAAGACGTCCTCTCTGGGGCCAACGTCCTGACTTTC; CDR3 protein: CASSQDVLSGANVLTF
D gene: TRBD1; J gene: TRBJ1-2; clone size: NA; CDR3 length: 15; V gene: TRBV2; CDR3 DNA: TGTGCCAGCAGGCCTGCTACCGGGACAGCCTATGGCTACACCTTC; CDR3 protein: CASRPATGTAYGYTF
D gene: TRBD1; J gene: TRBJ1-4; clone size: once; CDR3 length: 15; V gene: TRBV7-9; CDR3 DNA: TGTGCCAGCAGCACGGGACAGGGGGCGAATGAAAAACTGTTTTTT; CDR3 protein: CASSTGQGANEKLFF
D gene: TRBD1; J gene: TRBJ1-1; clone size: NA; CDR3 length: 14; V gene: TRBV6-2/TRBV6-3; CDR3 DNA: TGTGCCAGCAGTTACTCTGGGACAGGGATTGAAGCTTTCTTT; CDR3 protein: CASSYSGTGIEAFF
D gene: NA; J gene: TRBJ2-3; clone size: NA; CDR3 length: 14; V gene: TRBV7-2; CDR3 DNA: TGTGCCAGCAGCTCCCGGGACTTCAAAGATACGCAGTATTTT; CDR3 protein: CASSSRDFKDTQYF
D gene: NA; J gene: TRBJ2-1; clone size: NA; CDR3 length: 13; V gene: TRBV7-3; CDR3 DNA: TGTGCCAGCAGCTTACTACAGGACAATGAGCAGTTCTTC; CDR3 protein: CASSLLQDNEQFF
D gene: NA; J gene: TRBJ1-3; clone size: NA; CDR3 length: 15; V gene: TRBV4-1; CDR3 DNA: TGCGCCAGCAGCCAAGGGTATTTACAGGGAAACACCATATATTTT; CDR3 protein: CASSQGYLQGNTIYF
D gene: TRBD2; J gene: TRBJ2-3; clone size: NA; CDR3 length: 16; V gene: TRBV6-5; CDR3 DNA: TGTGCCAGCAGTTCGTCTAGCGGGAGCGTGACAGATACGCAGTATTTT; CDR3 protein: CASSSSSGSVTDTQYF
D gene: NA; J gene: TRBJ1-1; clone size: NA; CDR3 length: 14; V gene: TRBV10-1; CDR3 DNA: TGCGCCAGCACCCCAGACAGACGGAACACTGAAGCTTTCTTT; CDR3 protein: CASTPDRRNTEAFF
D gene: NA; J gene: TRBJ1-5; clone size: NA; CDR3 length: 11; V gene: TRBV29-1; CDR3 DNA: TGCAGCGTTGGAGGATCCGAGCCCCAGCATTTT; CDR3 protein: CSVGGSEPQHF
D gene: NA; J gene: TRBJ1-1; clone size: NA; CDR3 length: 14; V gene: TRBV19; CDR3 DNA: TGTGCCAGTAGTATCACAGGGTGGAGCACTGAAGCTTTCTTT; CDR3 protein: CASSITGWSTEAFF
D gene: NA; J gene: TRBJ1-3; clone size: NA; CDR3 length: 14; V gene: TRBV4-2; CDR3 DNA: TGTGCCAGCAGCCAAGAAAACTCTGGAAACACCATATATTTT; CDR3 protein: CASSQENSGNTIYF
D gene: NA; J gene: TRBJ2-1; clone size: NA; CDR3 length: 13; V gene: TRBV4-3; CDR3 DNA: TGCGCCAGCAGCCAAGATCCGGTGAATGAGCAGTTCTTC; CDR3 protein: CASSQDPVNEQFF
D gene: TRBD2; J gene: TRBJ2-4; clone size: once; CDR3 length: 21; V gene: TRBV7-8; CDR3 DNA: TGTGCCAGCAGCTCGGGATTGACTAGCGGGAGTAGGGCTCTAGCCAAAAACATTCAGTACTTC; CDR3 protein: CASSSGLTSGSRALAKNIQYF
D gene: NA; J gene: TRBJ2-2; clone size: NA; CDR3 length: 18; V gene: TRBV7-3; CDR3 DNA: TGTGCCAGCAGCTTAAGATTGTCTAGACCACTTAACACCGGGGAGCTGTTTTTT; CDR3 protein: CASSLRLSRPLNTGELFF
D gene: NA; J gene: TRBJ2-3; clone size: NA; CDR3 length: 15; V gene: TRBV4-2; CDR3 DNA: TGTGCCAGCAGCCTAGGGACTCAAAGCACAGATACGCAGTATTTT; CDR3 protein: CASSLGTQSTDTQYF
D gene: NA; J gene: TRBJ2-3; clone size: NA; CDR3 length: 17; V gene: TRBV6-2/TRBV6-3; CDR3 DNA: TGTGCCAGCAGTTACTCGACAGACTCAGCTAGCACAGATACGCAGTATTTT; CDR3 protein: CASSYSTDSASTDTQYF
D gene: NA; J gene: TRBJ1-1; clone size: NA; CDR3 length: 15; V gene: TRBV9; CDR3 DNA: TGTGCCAGCAGCGACCGGGGTGGGGGGAACACTGAAGCTTTCTTT; CDR3 protein: CASSDRGGGNTEAFF
D gene: NA; J gene: TRBJ1-2; clone size: once; CDR3 length: 13; V gene: TRBV6-2/TRBV6-3; CDR3 DNA: TGTGCCAGCAGTTGGGACCTTTACTATGGCTACACCTTC; CDR3 protein: CASSWDLYYGYTF